Listed here are 24 T cell receptor beta chains from one sample, sequenced in a study of blood T cells in healthy people across ages. A second PCR, run for roughly 7 to 12 cycles, used a sample-barcoded 5' primer plus a J-beta primer mix. TCRdb reanalysed the 5' RACE reads using MiXCR and keeps one entry per CDR3 protein. The profile shows approximately 1,000,000 distinct CDR3 sequences, about two fifths of them singletons. The sequenced material came from blood. Every receptor here comes from a man in his late teens or twenties in good health.

This chain links TRBV20-1 with TRBJ2-3; 9 nucleotides match TRBD2. The CDR3 spans 15 residues. Germline-derived CDR1 and CDR2 are DFQATT and SNEGSKA (reference sequence). CDR3 DNA: TGCAGCTTCGCTCCACGAGCGGGGGGTGGCGATACGCAGTATTTT. This translates into CSFAPRAGGGDTQYF.

The V and J genes are TRBV27 and TRBJ2-1; D is undetermined. The V and J ends lost 3 bases and 2 bases respectively, with 8 bases between them. The germline gives CDR1 MNHEY, CDR2 SMNVEV (reference sequence). The CDR3 covers 14 residues. The CDR3 DNA sequence: TGTGCCAGCAGTTTTCTATCCACCTACAATGAGCAGTTCTTC. It specifies CASSFLSTYNEQFF.

The rearrangement links TRBV20-1 to TRBJ2-3, with 11 nucleotides matching TRBD2. The CDR3 has 16 residues. Trimming at V came to 4 bases and at J to 2 bases, leaving 8 bases not matched to a gene. Germline CDR1 DFQATT, CDR2 SNEGSKA (reference sequence). The CDR3 DNA is TGCAGTGCTACGGGACTAGCGGACGCCACCACAGATACGCAGTATTTT. Translating it yields CSATGLADATTDTQYF.

The rearrangement uses TRBV20-1 and TRBJ2-3, with D perhaps TRBD2 (6 bases). CDR1 and CDR2 (germline): DFQATT, SNEGSKA (reference sequence). The germline V and J ends were trimmed by 5 bases and 9 bases, with 12 bases remaining between them. This CDR3 region has 11 residues. CDR3 in DNA: TGCAGTGCTCGGGGGTCGGAGACGCAGTATTTT. It specifies CSARGSETQYF.

This sequence joins TRBV20-1 and TRBJ2-2; perhaps TRBD2 as D (7 bases). CDR3 length: 14 residues. Germline CDR1 and CDR2: DFQATT and SNEGSKA (reference sequence). V was shortened by 4 bases and J by 2 bases, with 11 bases between the two germline ends. Here the CDR3 reads CSATWGGNTGELFF. CDR3 nucleotide sequence: TGCAGTGCTACTTGGGGGGGCAACACCGGGGAGCTGTTTTTT.

The rearrangement links TRBV6-6 to TRBJ1-3, with no clear D. Trimming shortened V by 9 bases and J by 0 bases, and 15 bases separated the two germline ends. This CDR3 region has 15 residues. Germline values: CDR1 MNHNY, CDR2 SVGAGI (reference sequence). The CDR3, as DNA: TGTGCCAGTCATGCGACGGAGTTCTCTGGAAACACCATATATTTT. Translating it yields CASHATEFSGNTIYF.

The chain employs TRBV10-3 and TRBJ2-3, with TRBD2 identical over 7 bases. Germline V gives CDR1 ENHRY, CDR2 SYGVKD. This CDR3 spans 16 amino acids. V dropped 6 bases and J dropped 0; count of bases not matched to a gene: 9. CDR3 sequence (DNA): TGTGCCATCAGCGACCCCGGGGGGTCTAGCACAGATACGCAGTATTTT. Encoded protein: CAISDPGGSSTDTQYF.

The chain uses TRBV21-1 and TRBJ2-5; TRBD1 is the table's D call, not checked against the DNA. TRBV21-1 is a pseudogene locus. The CDR3 contains 19 residues. The CDR3 DNA reads TGTGCCAGCAGCAAAAGGAGGGGCCAGGGGAAGATTAGCCAAGAGACCCAGTACTTC. It encodes CASSKRRGQGKISQETQYF.

This clonotype occurred a few times. CDR3 loop: CSAYRSGAGGGTEAFF. The CDR3 nucleotides are TGCAGTGCCTACAGGTCCGGGGCAGGGGGCGGCACTGAAGCTTTCTTT. The chain combines TRBV20-1 with TRBJ1-1; the match to TRBD1 covers 8 bases. The germline V gene encodes CDR1 DFQATT and CDR2 SNEGSKA (reference sequence). This CDR3 is 16 amino acids long. V lost 6 bases to trimming and J lost 4 bases; unmatched junction nucleotides: 16.

The gene calls are TRBV6-5 and TRBJ2-3; D remains ambiguous. The CDR3 is 12 amino acids. Trimming left V 2 bases short and J 6 bases short, with 6 bases between. CDR1 is MNHEY and CDR2 is SVGAGI in the germline V gene. The CDR3 protein is CASSYMGDTQYF. The CDR3 nucleotides are TGTGCCAGCAGTTACATGGGGGATACGCAGTATTTT.

The rearrangement links TRBV20-1 to TRBJ2-7; 10 bases are shared with TRBD2. Germline CDR1 DFQATT, CDR2 SNEGSKA (reference sequence). The CDR3 length is 17 residues. With 0 bases clipped from V and 5 bases from J, the junction kept 13 bases outside the gene matches. This chain's CDR3 is CSARDRVSGRSGNEQYF. The DNA for the CDR3 is TGCAGTGCTAGAGATCGGGTTAGCGGGAGGTCTGGAAACGAGCAGTACTTC.

This clonotype occurred a few times. The chain uses TRBV6-2 or TRBV6-3 and TRBJ1-1, with 7 bases that match TRBD1. CDR1 is MNHEY, CDR2 SVGEGT, per germline. The CDR3 runs to 14 residues. J was trimmed by 5 bases and V by 5 bases; bases with no gene match: 8. CDR3 DNA sequence: TGTGCCAGCAGTGACGGACAGGTTATTACTGAAGCTTTCTTT. Encoded protein: CASSDGQVITEAFF.

This clonotype occurred a few times. The J gene is TRBJ2-4, the V gene TRBV21-1; TRBD1 is the table's D call, not checked against the DNA. TRBV21-1 represents a pseudogene. This CDR3 contains 22 residues. This CDR3 reads CASSKKIAARDRGPWAKNIQYF. DNA for the CDR3: TGTGCCAGCAGCAAAAAGATAGCCGCCCGGGACAGGGGGCCATGGGCCAAAAACATTCAGTACTTC.

On this clonotype: One end of the junction varies from germline; a read error may be responsible. This sequence joins TRBV20-1 and TRBJ2-3, with D unclear. Germline loops: CDR1 DFQATT, CDR2 SNEGSKA (reference sequence). CDR3 length equals 12 residues. The CDR3 nucleotides are TGCAGTGCTAGAGATCACCAGGATACGCGGTATTTT. Its translation is CSARDHQDTRYF.

J is TRBJ2-3 and V is TRBV6-6, with 9 bases identical to TRBD2. The V segment lost 5 bases and the J segment 6 bases; nucleotides outside the gene matches: 6. Germline V gives CDR1 MNHNY, CDR2 SVGAGI (reference sequence). CDR3 size: 14 residues. CDR3 in DNA: TGTGCCAGCAGTGCGAGCGGGGGGTTGGATACGCAGTATTTT. Protein: CASSASGGLDTQYF.

This rearrangement joins TRBV6-2 or TRBV6-3 to TRBJ2-1; the match to TRBD2 covers 13 bases. The CDR3 is 19 residues long. J gave up 0 bases and V 2 bases, and 7 bases lay outside the gene matches. Germline loops: CDR1 MNHEY, CDR2 SVGEGT. CDR3 sequence reads: CASSYVLAGGHSSYNEQFF. The DNA of the CDR3 is TGTGCCAGCAGTTACGTACTAGCGGGGGGGCATAGCTCCTACAATGAGCAGTTCTTC.

This clonotype was detected a few times. The chain links TRBV20-1 to TRBJ2-3; D may be TRBD2 (7 bases). V dropped 6 bases and J dropped 5 bases, with 24 bases sitting between them. Germline V CDR1 and CDR2: DFQATT, SNEGSKA (reference sequence). The CDR3 spans 16 residues. CDR3 sequence reads: CSARTGGGGGLDTQYF. The CDR3, as DNA: TGCAGTGCACGAACCGGGGGCGGGGGAGGGTTAGATACGCAGTATTTT.

This clonotype was observed a few times. The genes are TRBV2 and TRBJ1-5; D is unresolved. CDR1 and CDR2 from the germline V gene are SNHLY and FYNNEI. V was trimmed by 6 bases and J by 3 bases, leaving 9 bases between them. The CDR3 is 13 residues long. The CDR3 DNA sequence: TGTGCCAGCAGGGGTGAGATCAATCAGCCCCAGCATTTT. As protein: CASRGEINQPQHF.

This chain links TRBV20-1 with TRBJ2-1; 7 nucleotides agree with TRBD2. The CDR3 is made up of 14 amino acids. Losses at the gene ends were 2 bases for V and 5 bases for J; bases not matched to a gene: 6. CDR1 is DFQATT, CDR2 SNEGSKA, per germline (reference sequence). For the CDR3, the DNA is TGCAGTGCTAGATGGCCTAGCGGTAACAATGAGCAGTTCTTC. It is translated as CSARWPSGNNEQFF.

This clonotype has more than one count but fewer than ten. This chain uses TRBV30 with TRBJ1-3, with D perhaps matching TRBD1 (5 bases). There are 11 residues in the CDR3. Trimming stripped 5 bases from V and 3 bases from J, with 5 bases between. CDR1 is GTSNPN, CDR2 SVGIG, per germline (reference sequence). CDR3 amino acids: CAWDSGNTIYF. The DNA for the CDR3 is TGTGCCTGGGACAGTGGAAACACCATATATTTT.

This clonotype was detected only a few times. This chain joins TRBV20-1 and TRBJ2-7; the match to TRBD1 covers 10 bases. CDR1 is DFQATT and CDR2 is SNEGSKA in the germline V gene (reference sequence). CDR3 length equals 14 residues. The V and J ends lost 6 bases and 6 bases, in that order; junction bases with no gene match: 11. CDR3: CSAIPRTGGSEQYF. CDR3 DNA: TGCAGTGCAATCCCGCGGACAGGGGGAAGCGAGCAGTACTTC.

This clonotype was picked up a small number of times. The chain has TRBV6-6 and TRBJ2-7, with no clear D. Per the germline V gene, CDR1 is MNHNY and CDR2 is SVGAGI (reference sequence). This CDR3 is built from 14 residues. The V gene lost 7 bases and the J gene lost 0 bases, with 13 bases spanning the gap. CDR3 DNA sequence: TGTGCCAGCACCCATACAGCGAGCTCCTACGAGCAGTACTTC. It yields the protein CASTHTASSYEQYF.

The chain recombines TRBV20-1 with TRBJ1-1; D not resolved. Between the trimmed V and J ends, which lost 0 bases and 0 bases, there was a span of 5 bases. Per the germline V gene, CDR1 is DFQATT and CDR2 is SNEGSKA (reference sequence). The length of the CDR3 is 13 residues. DNA of the CDR3: TGCAGTGCTAGAGACGGTATGAACACTGAAGCTTTCTTT. Encoded protein: CSARDGMNTEAFF.

This chain uses TRBV7-8 with TRBJ2-3; 10 bases fit TRBD1. CDR1 is SGHVS, CDR2 FQNEAQ, per germline. This CDR3 is 17 amino acids long. V trimming: 5 bases; J trimming: 4 bases; junction bases outside the gene matches: 12. In DNA, the CDR3 is TGTGCCAGCAGCCTATTTTCCGGACAGGGGGTGGCAGATACGCAGTATTTT. This sequence encodes CASSLFSGQGVADTQYF.